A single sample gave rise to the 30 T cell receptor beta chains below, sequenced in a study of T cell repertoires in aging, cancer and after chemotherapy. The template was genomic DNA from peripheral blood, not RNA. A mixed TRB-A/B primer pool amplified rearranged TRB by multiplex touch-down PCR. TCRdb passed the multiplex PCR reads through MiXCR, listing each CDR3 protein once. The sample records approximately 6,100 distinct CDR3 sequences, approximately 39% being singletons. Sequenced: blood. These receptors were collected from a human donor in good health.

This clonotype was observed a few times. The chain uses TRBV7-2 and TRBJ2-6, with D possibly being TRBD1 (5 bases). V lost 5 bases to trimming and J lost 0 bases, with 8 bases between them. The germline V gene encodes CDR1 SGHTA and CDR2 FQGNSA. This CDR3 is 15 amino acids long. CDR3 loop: CASSKDSSGANVLTF. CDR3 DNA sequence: TGTGCCAGCAGCAAAGACAGCTCTGGGGCCAACGTCCTGACTTTC. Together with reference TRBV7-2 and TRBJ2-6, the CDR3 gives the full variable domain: GAGVSQSPSNKVTEKGKDVELRCDPISGHTALYWYRQSLGQGLEFLIYFQGNSAPDKSGLPSDRFSAERTGGSVSTLTIQRTQQEDSAVYLCASSKDSSGANVLTFGAGSRLTVL.

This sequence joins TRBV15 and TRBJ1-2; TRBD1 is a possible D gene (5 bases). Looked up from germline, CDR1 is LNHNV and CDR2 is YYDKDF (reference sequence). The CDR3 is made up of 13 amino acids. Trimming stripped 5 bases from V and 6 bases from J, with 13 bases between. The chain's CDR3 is CATSPSGVHGYTF. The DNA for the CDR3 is TGTGCCACCAGCCCCTCGGGGGTGCATGGCTACACCTTC.

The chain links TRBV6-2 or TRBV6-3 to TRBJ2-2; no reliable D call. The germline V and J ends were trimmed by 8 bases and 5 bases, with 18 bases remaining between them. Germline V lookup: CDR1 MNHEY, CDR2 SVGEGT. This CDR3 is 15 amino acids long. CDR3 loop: CASRRTGPRTGELFF. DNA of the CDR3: TGTGCCAGCCGAAGGACCGGGCCACGGACCGGGGAGCTGTTTTTT.

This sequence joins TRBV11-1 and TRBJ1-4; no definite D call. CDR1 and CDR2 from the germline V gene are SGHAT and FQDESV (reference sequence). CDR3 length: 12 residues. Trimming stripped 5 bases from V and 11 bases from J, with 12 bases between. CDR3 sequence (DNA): TGTGCCAGCAGCATCTCCCGATTGAAACTGTTTTTT. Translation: CASSISRLKLFF.

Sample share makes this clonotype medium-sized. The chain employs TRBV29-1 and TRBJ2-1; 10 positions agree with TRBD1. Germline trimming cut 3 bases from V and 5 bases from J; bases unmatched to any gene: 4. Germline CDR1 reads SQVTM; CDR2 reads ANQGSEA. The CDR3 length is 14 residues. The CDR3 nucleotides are TGCAGCGTTGAGGGACAGGGGCGAGACAATGAGCAGTTCTTC. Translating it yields CSVEGQGRDNEQFF.

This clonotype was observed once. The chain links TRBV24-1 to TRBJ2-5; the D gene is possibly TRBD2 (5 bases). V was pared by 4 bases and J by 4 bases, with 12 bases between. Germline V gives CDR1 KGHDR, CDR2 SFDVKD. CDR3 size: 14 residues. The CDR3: CATSDPAGVETQYF. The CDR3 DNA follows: TGTGCCACCAGTGACCCCGCCGGGGTAGAGACCCAGTACTTC.

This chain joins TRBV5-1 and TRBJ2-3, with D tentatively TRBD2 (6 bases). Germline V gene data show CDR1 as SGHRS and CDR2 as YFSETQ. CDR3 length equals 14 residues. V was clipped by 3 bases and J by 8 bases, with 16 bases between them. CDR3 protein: CASSWAPGEATQYF. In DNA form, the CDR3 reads TGCGCCAGCAGCTGGGCCCCGGGGGAGGCTACGCAGTATTTT. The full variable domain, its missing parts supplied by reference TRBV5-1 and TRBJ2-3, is KAGVTQTPRYLIKTRGQQVTLSCSPISGHRSVSWYQQTPGQGLQFLFEYFSETQRNKGNFPGRFSGRQFSNSRSEMNVSTLELGDSALYLCASSWAPGEATQYFGPGTRLTVL.

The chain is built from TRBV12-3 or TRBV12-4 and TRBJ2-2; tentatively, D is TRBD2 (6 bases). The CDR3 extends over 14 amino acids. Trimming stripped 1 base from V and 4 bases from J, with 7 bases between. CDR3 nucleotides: TGTGCCAGCAGTTTAGGGAGGGGCACCGGGGAGCTGTTTTTT. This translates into CASSLGRGTGELFF.

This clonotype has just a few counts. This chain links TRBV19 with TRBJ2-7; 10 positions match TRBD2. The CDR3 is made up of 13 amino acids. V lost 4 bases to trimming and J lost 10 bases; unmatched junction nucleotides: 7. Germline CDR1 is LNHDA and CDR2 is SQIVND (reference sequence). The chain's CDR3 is CASSRGLADQQYF. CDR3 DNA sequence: TGTGCCAGTAGTAGAGGACTAGCGGACCAACAGTACTTC.

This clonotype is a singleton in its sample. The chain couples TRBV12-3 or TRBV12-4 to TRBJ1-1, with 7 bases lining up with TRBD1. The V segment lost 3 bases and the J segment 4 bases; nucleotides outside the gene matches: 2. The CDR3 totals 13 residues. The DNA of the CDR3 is TGTGCCAGCAGTTTGGACAGGAGCACTGAAGCTTTCTTT. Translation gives CASSLDRSTEAFF.

The CDR3 bases are TGTGCCAGCAGCTCAGGGTCGGGGGACTATGGCTACACCTTC. This sequence encodes CASSSGSGDYGYTF. The genes are TRBV5-7 and TRBJ1-2; perhaps TRBD1 as D (5 bases). TRBV5-7 is reported as an ORF; its role is uncertain. CDR3 length: 14 residues. V gave up 3 bases and J gave up 3 bases, with 12 bases separating them.

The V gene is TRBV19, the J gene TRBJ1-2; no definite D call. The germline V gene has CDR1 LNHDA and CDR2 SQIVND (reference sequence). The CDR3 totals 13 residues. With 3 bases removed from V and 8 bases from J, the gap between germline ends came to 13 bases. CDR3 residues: CASSIPFSKGYTF. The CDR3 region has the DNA TGTGCCAGTAGTATCCCTTTTTCCAAAGGCTACACCTTC. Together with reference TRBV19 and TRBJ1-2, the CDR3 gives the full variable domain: DGGITQSPKYLFRKEGQNVTLSCEQNLNHDAMYWYRQDPGQGLRLIYYSQIVNDFQKGDIAEGYSVSREKKESFPLTVTSAQKNPTAFYLCASSIPFSKGYTFGSGTRLTVV.

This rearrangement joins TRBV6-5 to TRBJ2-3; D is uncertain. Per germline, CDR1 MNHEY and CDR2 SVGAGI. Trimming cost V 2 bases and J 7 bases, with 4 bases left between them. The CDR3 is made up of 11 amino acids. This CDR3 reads CASSYANTQYF. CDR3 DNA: TGTGCCAGCAGTTACGCAAATACGCAGTATTTT.

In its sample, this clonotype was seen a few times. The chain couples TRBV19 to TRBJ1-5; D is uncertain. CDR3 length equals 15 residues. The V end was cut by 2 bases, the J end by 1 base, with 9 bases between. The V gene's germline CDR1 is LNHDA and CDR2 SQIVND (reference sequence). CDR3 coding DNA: TGTGCCAGTAGTATACACTACGTCAGCAATCAGCCCCAGCATTTT. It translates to CASSIHYVSNQPQHF.

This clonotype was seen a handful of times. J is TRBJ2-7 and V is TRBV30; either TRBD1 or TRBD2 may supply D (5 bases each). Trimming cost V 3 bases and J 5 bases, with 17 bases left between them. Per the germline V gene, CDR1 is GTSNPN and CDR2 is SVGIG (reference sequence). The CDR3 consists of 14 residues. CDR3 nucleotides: TGTGCCTGGAGGGGGGTAGGAGGCCCAGACGAGCAGTACTTC. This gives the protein CAWRGVGGPDEQYF. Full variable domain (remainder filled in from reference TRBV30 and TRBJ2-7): SQTIHQWPATLVQPVGSPLSLECTVEGTSNPNLYWYRQAAGRGLQLLFYSVGIGQISSEVPQNLSASRPQDRQFILSSKKLLLSDSGFYLCAWRGVGGPDEQYFGPGTRLTVT.

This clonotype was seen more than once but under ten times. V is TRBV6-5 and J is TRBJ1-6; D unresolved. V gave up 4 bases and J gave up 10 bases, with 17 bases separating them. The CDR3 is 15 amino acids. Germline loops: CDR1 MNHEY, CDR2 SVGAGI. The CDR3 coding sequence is TGTGCCAGCAGTTTGGAGGGAAGTCGGTACTCACCCCTCCACTTT. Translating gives CASSLEGSRYSPLHF.

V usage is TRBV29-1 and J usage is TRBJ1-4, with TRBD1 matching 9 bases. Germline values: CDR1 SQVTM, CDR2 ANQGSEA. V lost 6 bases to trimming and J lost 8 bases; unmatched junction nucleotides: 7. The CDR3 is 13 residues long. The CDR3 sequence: CSVGTGLGEKLFF. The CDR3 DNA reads TGCAGCGTCGGGACAGGGTTGGGCGAAAAACTGTTTTTT.

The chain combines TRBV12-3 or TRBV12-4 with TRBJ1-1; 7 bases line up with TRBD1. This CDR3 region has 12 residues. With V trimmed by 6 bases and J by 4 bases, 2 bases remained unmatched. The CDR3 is CASSRGSTEAFF. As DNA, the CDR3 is TGTGCCAGCAGCAGGGGGAGCACTGAAGCTTTCTTT.

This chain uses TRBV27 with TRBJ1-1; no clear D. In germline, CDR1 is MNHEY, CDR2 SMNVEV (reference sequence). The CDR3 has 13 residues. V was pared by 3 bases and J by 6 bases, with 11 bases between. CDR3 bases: TGTGCCAGCAGTTTTGGACCCTCCGCTGAAGCTTTCTTT. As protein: CASSFGPSAEAFF.

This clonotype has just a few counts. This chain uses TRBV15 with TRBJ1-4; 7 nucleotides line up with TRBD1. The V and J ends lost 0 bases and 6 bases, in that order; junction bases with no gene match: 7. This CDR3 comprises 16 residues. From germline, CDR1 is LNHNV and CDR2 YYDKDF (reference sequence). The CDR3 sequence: CATSRDRTGADEKLFF. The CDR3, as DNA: TGTGCCACCAGCAGAGACCGAACAGGGGCTGATGAAAAACTGTTTTTT. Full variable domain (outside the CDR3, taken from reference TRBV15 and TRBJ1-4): DAMVIQNPRYQVTQFGKPVTLSCSQTLNHNVMYWYQQKSSQAPKLLFHYYDKDFNNEADTPDNFQSRRPNTSFCFLDIRSPGLGDTAMYLCATSRDRTGADEKLFFGSGTQLSVL.

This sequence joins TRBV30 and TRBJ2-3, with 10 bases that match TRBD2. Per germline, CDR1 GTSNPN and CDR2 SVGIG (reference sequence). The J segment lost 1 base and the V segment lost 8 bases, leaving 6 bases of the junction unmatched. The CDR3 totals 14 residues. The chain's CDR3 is CALRLAGGTDTQYF. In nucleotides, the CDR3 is TGTGCCCTTCGTCTAGCGGGGGGCACAGATACGCAGTATTTT.

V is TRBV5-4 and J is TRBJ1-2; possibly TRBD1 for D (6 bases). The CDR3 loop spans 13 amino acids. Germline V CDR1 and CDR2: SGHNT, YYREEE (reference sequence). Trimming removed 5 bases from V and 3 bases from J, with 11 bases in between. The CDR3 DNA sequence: TGTGCCAGCAGGGTCGGGGGGCACTATGGCTACACCTTC. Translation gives CASRVGGHYGYTF.

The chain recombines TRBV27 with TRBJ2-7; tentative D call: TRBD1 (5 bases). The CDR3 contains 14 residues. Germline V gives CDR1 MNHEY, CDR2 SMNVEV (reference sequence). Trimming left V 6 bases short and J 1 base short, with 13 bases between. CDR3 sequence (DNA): TGTGCCAGCAGCCAAGGGGCAGGTTCCTACGAGCAGTACTTC. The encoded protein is CASSQGAGSYEQYF.

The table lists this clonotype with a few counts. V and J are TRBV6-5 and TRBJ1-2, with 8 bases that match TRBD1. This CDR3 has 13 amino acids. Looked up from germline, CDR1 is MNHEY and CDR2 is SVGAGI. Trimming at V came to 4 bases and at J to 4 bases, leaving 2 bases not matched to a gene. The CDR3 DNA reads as TGTGCCAGCAGTTTTGGACAGGGCTATGGCTACACCTTC. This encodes CASSFGQGYGYTF.

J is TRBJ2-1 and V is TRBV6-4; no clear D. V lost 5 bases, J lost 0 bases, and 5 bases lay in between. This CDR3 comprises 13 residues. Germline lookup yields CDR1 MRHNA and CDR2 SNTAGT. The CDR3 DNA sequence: TGTGCCAGCAGTCAGAGCTCCTACAATGAGCAGTTCTTC. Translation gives CASSQSSYNEQFF.

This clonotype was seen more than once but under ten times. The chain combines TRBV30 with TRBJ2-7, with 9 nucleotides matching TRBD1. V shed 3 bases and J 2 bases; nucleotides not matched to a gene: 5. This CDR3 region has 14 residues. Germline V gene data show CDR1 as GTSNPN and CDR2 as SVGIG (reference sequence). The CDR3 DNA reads TGTGCCTGGAGGACAGGGGGGGGACCCTACGAGCAGTACTTC. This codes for CAWRTGGGPYEQYF.

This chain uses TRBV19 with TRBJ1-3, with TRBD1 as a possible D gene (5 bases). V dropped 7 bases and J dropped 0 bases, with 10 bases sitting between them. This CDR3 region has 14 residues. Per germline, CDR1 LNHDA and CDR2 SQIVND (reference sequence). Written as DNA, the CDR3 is TGTGCCAGTACGGGGGGTCTCTCTGGAAACACCATATATTTT. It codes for CASTGGLSGNTIYF.

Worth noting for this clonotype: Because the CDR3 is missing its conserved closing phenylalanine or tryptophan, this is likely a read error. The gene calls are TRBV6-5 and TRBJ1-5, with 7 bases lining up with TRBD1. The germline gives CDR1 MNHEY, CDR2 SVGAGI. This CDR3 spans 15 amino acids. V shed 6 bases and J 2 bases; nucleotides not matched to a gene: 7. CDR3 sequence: CASSKDRAGNQPQHC. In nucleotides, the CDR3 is TGTGCCAGCAGCAAAGACAGGGCTGGCAATCAGCCCCAGCATTGT.

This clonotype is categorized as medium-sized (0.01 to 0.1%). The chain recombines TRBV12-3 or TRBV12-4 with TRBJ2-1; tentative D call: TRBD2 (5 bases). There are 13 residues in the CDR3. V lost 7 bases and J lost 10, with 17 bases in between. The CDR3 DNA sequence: TGTGCCAGCACCACTAACGCGGGTGGGGAGCAGTTCTTC. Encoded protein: CASTTNAGGEQFF.

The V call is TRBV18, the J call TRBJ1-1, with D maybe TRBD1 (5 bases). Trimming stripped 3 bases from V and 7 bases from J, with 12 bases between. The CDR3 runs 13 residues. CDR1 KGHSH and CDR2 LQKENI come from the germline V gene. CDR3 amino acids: CASSPGLGVEAFF. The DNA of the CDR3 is TGTGCCAGCTCACCGGGCTTAGGGGTTGAAGCTTTCTTT.